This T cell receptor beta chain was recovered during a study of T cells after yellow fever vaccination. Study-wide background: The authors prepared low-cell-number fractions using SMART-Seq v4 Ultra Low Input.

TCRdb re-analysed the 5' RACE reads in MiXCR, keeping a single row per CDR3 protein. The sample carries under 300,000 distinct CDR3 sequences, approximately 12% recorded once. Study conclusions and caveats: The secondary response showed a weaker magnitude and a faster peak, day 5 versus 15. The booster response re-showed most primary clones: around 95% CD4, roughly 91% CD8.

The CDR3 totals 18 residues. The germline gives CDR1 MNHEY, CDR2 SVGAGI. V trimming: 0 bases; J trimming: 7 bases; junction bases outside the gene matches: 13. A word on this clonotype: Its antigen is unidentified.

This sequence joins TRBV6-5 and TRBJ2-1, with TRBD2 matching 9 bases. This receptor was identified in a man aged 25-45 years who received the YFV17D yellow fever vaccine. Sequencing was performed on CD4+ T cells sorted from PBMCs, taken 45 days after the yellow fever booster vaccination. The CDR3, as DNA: TGTGCCAGCAGTTACTCAGCGGGAGGATTATACCGATTGAATGAGCAGTTCTTC. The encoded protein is CASSYSAGGLYRLNEQFF.